This T cell receptor (beta chain) was captured by sequencing in a study of OX40 agonist ivuxolimab in advanced cancers. Profiling relied on immunoSEQ multiplex PCR, and the TCRdb table lists in-frame clones only, not all of them. The data hold 15,000 to 20,000 clones, with roughly 84% observed a single time. The CDR3 contains 15 residues. Trimming cost V 2 bases and J 8 bases; bases outside gene matches: 8. Germline V gene data show CDR1 as LNHNV and CDR2 as YYDKDF (reference sequence). Notes on the study in general: Certain nonresponders additionally had low normalized T-cell clonal expansion. At 0.1 to 3.0 mg/kg, clonal expansion of CD4+ and CD8+ blood T cells had occurred by week 6. The specificity for antigen of the expanded peripheral T cells was not determined.

This clone was counted once. Its antigen is not known. The source material was CD4+ or CD8+ T cells sorted from blood, sampled in a trial of the OX40 agonist ivuxolimab. This chain joins TRBV15 and TRBJ2-2; TRBD1 agrees at 7 bases. The sequence was obtained from an adult with an advanced solid tumor such as melanoma, head and neck, liver or kidney cancer. The CDR3: CATSRLTGASGELFF. In DNA, the CDR3 is TGTGCCACCAGCAGACTAACAGGGGCTTCGGGGGAGCTGTTTTTT.